The 2 T cell receptor beta chains given below trace back to one sample, sequenced in a study of shared clonotypes between healthy human individuals. Clones were read by immunoSEQ multiplex PCR, and TCRdb kept only the in-frame ones, dropping some. The table has about 580,000 clones, roughly 98% seen once; the top ten hold 0.3%. CD45RO-negative CD8 cells positively selected for CCR7 made up the naive population, which excluded terminally differentiated effector memory CD45RA+ cells. What was sequenced was naive CD8+ T cells sorted from blood. The source is a man younger than 45 in good health.

V usage is TRBV27 and J usage is TRBJ2-3, with 9 nucleotides matching TRBD1. Germline-derived CDR1 and CDR2 are MNHEY and SMNVEV (reference sequence). V shed 6 bases, J shed 5 bases, and the junction held 6 bases outside the gene matches. CDR3 length: 14 residues. CDR3 bases: TGTGCCAGCAGCGTACAGGGGGCGGAAGATACGCAGTATTTT. This gives the protein CASSVQGAEDTQYF.

This clone was observed a single time. V and J are TRBV2 and TRBJ2-7, with 9 bases fitting TRBD2. Trimming at V came to 9 bases and at J to 5 bases, leaving 11 bases not matched to a gene. Germline V CDR1 and CDR2: SNHLY, FYNNEI. The CDR3 is 14 residues long. CDR3 in amino acids: CARIYAGGPNEQYF. CDR3 coding DNA: TGTGCCAGGATTTATGCGGGAGGGCCCAACGAGCAGTACTTC.